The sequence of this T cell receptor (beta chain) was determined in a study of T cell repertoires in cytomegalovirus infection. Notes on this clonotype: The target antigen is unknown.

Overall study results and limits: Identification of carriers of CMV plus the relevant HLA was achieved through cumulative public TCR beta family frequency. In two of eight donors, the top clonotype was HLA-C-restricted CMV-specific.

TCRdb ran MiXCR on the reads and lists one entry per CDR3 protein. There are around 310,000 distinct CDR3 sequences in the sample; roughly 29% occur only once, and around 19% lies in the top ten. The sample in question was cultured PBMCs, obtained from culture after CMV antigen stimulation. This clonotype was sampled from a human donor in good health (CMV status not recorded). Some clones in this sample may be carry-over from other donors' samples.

The CDR3 region is CSASTGGNTEAFF. The CDR3 coding sequence is TGCAGTGCCTCGACAGGGGGAAACACTGAAGCTTTCTTT. The gene calls are TRBV20-1 and TRBJ1-1; 9 bases fit TRBD1. Unmatched junction bases numbered 4, after V lost 6 bases and J lost 2 bases. The CDR3 runs 13 residues. CDR1 and CDR2 from the germline V gene are DFQATT and SNEGSKA (reference sequence).